The 32 T cell receptor beta chains in this list originate from one sample, sequenced in a study of blood T cell repertoires in COVID-19. Produced via immunoSEQ multiplex PCR; TCRdb's table is partial and in-frame only. The table records about 300,000 clones, around 89% of them present only once. The sample consisted of peripheral blood. The receptor set was obtained from a woman aged 25 to 45 with COVID-19, enrolled during active disease.

The chain combines TRBV6-2 or TRBV6-3 with TRBJ2-2; TRBD1 matches 7 bases. The V gene end was trimmed by 6 bases and the J gene end by 6 bases; junction bases not matched to a gene: 10. The CDR3 loop spans 15 amino acids. The germline CDR1 and CDR2 sequences are MNHEY and SVGEGT. The CDR3: CASSRIRQGSGELFF. CDR3 bases: TGTGCCAGCAGCAGAATTAGACAGGGTTCCGGGGAGCTGTTTTTT.

The chain uses TRBV5-1 and TRBJ2-4; TRBD1 matches at 10 bases. J was trimmed by 4 bases and V by 4 bases; bases with no gene match: 8. CDR1 and CDR2 from the germline V gene are SGHRS and YFSETQ. This CDR3 has 16 amino acids. The CDR3 loop reads CASSPGGQGWKNIQYF. The CDR3 DNA sequence: TGCGCCAGCAGCCCTGGGGGACAGGGGTGGAAAAACATTCAGTACTTC.

This chain uses TRBV11-2 with TRBJ2-7; 8 positions agree with TRBD2. Trimming at V came to 1 base and at J to 9 bases, leaving 14 bases not matched to a gene. This CDR3 has 16 residues. Germline CDR1 reads SGHAT; CDR2 reads FQNNGV. The CDR3 DNA sequence: TGTGCCAGCAGCTTAGCGGGGGGGGTCTCCTACGATAGGCAGTACTTC. The encoded protein is CASSLAGGVSYDRQYF.

This chain connects TRBV4-2 to TRBJ1-1; D remains unclear. This CDR3 region has 13 residues. Germline V gene sequence: CDR1 LGHNA, CDR2 YNFKEQ. V lost 0 bases and J lost 5, with 7 bases in between. CDR3 sequence (DNA): TGTGCCAGCAGCCAAGATGGCGGTACTGAAGCTTTCTTT. Encoded protein: CASSQDGGTEAFF.

The chain joins TRBV2 to TRBJ1-6; 10 nucleotides agree with TRBD1. Per the germline V gene, CDR1 is SNHLY and CDR2 is FYNNEI. V shed 2 bases and J 6 bases; nucleotides not matched to a gene: 4. This CDR3 is 16 amino acids long. This CDR3 is CASSEMGQGTNSPLHF. The CDR3 region has the DNA TGTGCCAGCAGTGAAATGGGACAGGGGACTAATTCACCCCTCCACTTT.

The rearrangement links TRBV3-1 (or the pseudogene TRBV3-2) to TRBJ1-2; D is unresolved. In germline, CDR1 is LGHDT, CDR2 YNNKEL (reference sequence). V was shortened by 0 bases and J by 5 bases, with 13 bases between the two germline ends. The CDR3 loop spans 15 amino acids. The CDR3, as DNA: TGTGCCAGCAGCCAAGATCCGGGAGGGATGTATGGCTACACCTTC. This gives the protein CASSQDPGGMYGYTF.

The V call is TRBV5-6, the J call TRBJ2-5; D not certain. V lost 0 bases to trimming and J lost 2 bases, with 5 bases between them. This CDR3 spans 13 amino acids. The germline V gene encodes CDR1 SGHDT and CDR2 YYEEEE. CDR3 coding DNA: TGTGCCAGCAGCTTGGGGCAGCAAGAGACCCAGTACTTC. This gives the protein CASSLGQQETQYF.

The chain couples TRBV13 to TRBJ1-3, with a tentative D call TRBD1 (6 bases). Germline V gene sequence: CDR1 PRHDT, CDR2 FYEKMQ (reference sequence). Trimming took off 2 bases at V and 0 bases at J, with 11 bases between the two ends. The CDR3 sequence is 16 residues long. The CDR3 sequence: CASSLQGTYSGNTIYF. The CDR3 DNA reads TGTGCCAGCAGCTTACAGGGGACGTACTCTGGAAACACCATATATTTT.

This clone was observed once. J is TRBJ1-1 and V is TRBV28; possible D gene TRBD1, 5 bases. Per the germline V gene, CDR1 is MDHEN and CDR2 is SYDVKM. The V end lost 5 bases, the J end lost 7 bases, and 14 bases lay between the germline ends. This CDR3 is 13 amino acids long. Here the CDR3 reads CASSPRDRLEAFF. Here the CDR3 DNA reads TGTGCCAGCAGTCCTCGCGACAGACTTGAAGCTTTCTTT. The full variable domain, rest sourced from reference TRBV28 and TRBJ1-1, is DVKVTQSSRYLVKRTGEKVFLECVQDMDHENMFWYRQDPGLGLRLIYFSYDVKMKEKGDIPEGYSVSREKKERFSLILESASTNQTSMYLCASSPRDRLEAFFGQGTRLTVV.

The chain uses TRBV6-5 and TRBJ1-2, with a weak D call TRBD1 (6 bases). Trimming stripped 0 bases from V and 4 bases from J, with 6 bases between. CDR1 is MNHEY, CDR2 SVGAGI, per germline. This CDR3 region has 13 residues. The CDR3 here is CASSYSDSYGYTF. CDR3 DNA: TGTGCCAGCAGTTACTCGGACAGCTATGGCTACACCTTC.

The V call is TRBV4-2, the J call TRBJ1-6; D remains ambiguous. CDR3 length: 12 residues. V was trimmed by 7 bases and J by 14 bases, leaving 15 bases between them. Germline-derived CDR1 and CDR2 are LGHNA and YNFKEQ. This CDR3 is CASTRDYSALHF. In nucleotides, the CDR3 is TGTGCCAGCACCCGAGACTATTCTGCCCTCCACTTT.

V usage is TRBV4-2 and J usage is TRBJ1-5; TRBD1 matches at 8 bases. V shed 1 base and J 6 bases; nucleotides not matched to a gene: 5. Germline-derived CDR1 and CDR2 are LGHNA and YNFKEQ. The CDR3 extends over 15 amino acids. CDR3 region: CASSQVEQGGQPQHF. CDR3 DNA sequence: TGTGCCAGCAGCCAAGTTGAACAGGGGGGTCAGCCCCAGCATTTT.

The chain couples TRBV18 to TRBJ1-4, with D unclear. CDR1 and CDR2 (germline): KGHSH, LQKENI. The CDR3 totals 11 residues. Trimming stripped 3 bases from V and 7 bases from J, with 3 bases between. CDR3: CASSPGEKLFF. CDR3 bases: TGTGCCAGCTCACCCGGTGAAAAACTGTTTTTT.

This clone has only one observation. The V and J genes are TRBV5-8 and TRBJ1-2, with a tentative D call TRBD1 (6 bases). CDR1 is SGHTS, CDR2 YDEGEE, per germline. V was clipped by 1 base and J by 4 bases, with 17 bases between them. This CDR3 has 16 amino acids. The CDR3 spells CASSLWTAGVGYGYTF. CDR3 nucleotides: TGTGCCAGCAGCTTGTGGACAGCCGGGGTTGGCTATGGCTACACCTTC.

V usage is TRBV5-1 and J usage is TRBJ1-2; D gene ambiguous. CDR3 length: 13 residues. V lost 9 bases and J 0 bases, leaving 12 bases between the germline ends. Looked up from germline, CDR1 is SGHRS and CDR2 is YFSETQ. The CDR3 coding sequence is TGCGCCACTTCGGGAACTTCTAACTATGGCTACACCTTC. The encoded protein is CATSGTSNYGYTF.

This clone was counted a few times. The chain carries TRBV7-2 and TRBJ1-3; 7 nucleotides line up with TRBD1. The V segment lost 5 bases and the J segment 4 bases; nucleotides outside the gene matches: 8. CDR1 and CDR2 from the germline V gene are SGHTA and FQGNSA. The CDR3 runs to 15 residues. The CDR3 protein is CASSPTRGQGNTIYF. In DNA form, the CDR3 reads TGTGCCAGCAGCCCCACAAGGGGACAGGGAAACACCATATATTTT.

The chain couples TRBV6-5 to TRBJ1-6; no clear D gene. Trimming removed 7 bases from V and 1 base from J, with 8 bases in between. The CDR3 has 14 residues. The V gene's germline CDR1 is MNHEY and CDR2 SVGAGI. The CDR3 here is CASTTGSYNSPLHF. CDR3 in DNA: TGTGCCAGCACCACGGGTTCCTATAATTCACCCCTCCACTTT.

The chain combines TRBV9 with TRBJ2-3, with 10 bases matching TRBD2. V lost 4 bases to trimming and J lost 3 bases; unmatched junction nucleotides: 8. CDR3 size: 16 residues. The germline CDR1 and CDR2 sequences are SGDLS and YYNGEE. CDR3 sequence reads: CASSSRPGLATDTQYF. The CDR3 region has the DNA TGTGCCAGCAGCTCTCGACCGGGACTAGCGACAGATACGCAGTATTTT.

The chain combines TRBV19 with TRBJ2-3, with 8 nucleotides matching TRBD2. J was trimmed by 5 bases and V by 6 bases; bases with no gene match: 13. This CDR3 is 16 amino acids long. Germline lookup yields CDR1 LNHDA and CDR2 SQIVND (reference sequence). The CDR3 region is CASRRLAGGQGDTQYF. DNA of the CDR3: TGTGCCAGTAGACGTTTGGCGGGGGGCCAGGGAGATACGCAGTATTTT.

The rearrangement joins TRBV30 to TRBJ2-1, with 9 bases lining up with TRBD2. The germline V gene has CDR1 GTSNPN and CDR2 SVGIG (reference sequence). The junction had 17 bases not matched to a gene; V was cut back by 2 bases and J by 0 bases. This CDR3 comprises 20 residues. CDR3 region: CAWSCLGSGGPNSSYNEQFF. The CDR3 coding sequence is TGTGCCTGGAGTTGTCTCGGTAGCGGGGGCCCTAATAGCTCCTACAATGAGCAGTTCTTC.

The chain couples TRBV10-3 to TRBJ2-1; 9 nucleotides align to TRBD2. This CDR3 spans 16 amino acids. J was trimmed by 4 bases and V by 1 base; bases with no gene match: 5. Germline V gene sequence: CDR1 ENHRY, CDR2 SYGVKD. The CDR3 region is CAISELTSGPYNEQFF. The CDR3 DNA sequence: TGTGCCATCAGTGAGTTGACTAGCGGACCTTACAATGAGCAGTTCTTC.

The chain joins TRBV5-1 to TRBJ2-7; D possibly corresponds to TRBD2 (6 bases). The V end lost 4 bases, the J end lost 3 bases, and 14 bases lay between the germline ends. The CDR3 is made up of 14 amino acids. Germline assignment: CDR1 SGHRS and CDR2 YFSETQ. CDR3 region: CASSPRTGGYEQYF. CDR3 DNA: TGCGCCAGCAGCCCCCGGACCGGGGGCTACGAGCAGTACTTC.

J is TRBJ2-7 and V is TRBV6-5; D ambiguous. The V end was cut by 6 bases, the J end by 5 bases, with 8 bases between. The CDR3 sequence is 11 residues long. The germline V gene has CDR1 MNHEY and CDR2 SVGAGI. The CDR3 DNA reads TGTGCCAGCAGGACCGGAGACGAGCAGTACGTC. Residues: CASRTGDEQYV.

The chain couples TRBV21-1 to TRBJ1-3. TRBV21-1 is a pseudogene locus. This CDR3 has 12 residues. The CDR3 bases are TGTGCCAGCAGAAAAGGTACTATGGACATATATTTT. Its protein product is CASRKGTMDIYF.

This clone was seen a few times. This chain joins TRBV10-1 and TRBJ1-2; 7 bases are a match to TRBD1. V lost 4 bases, J lost 6 bases, and 11 bases stayed unmatched. CDR1 is WNHNN and CDR2 is SYGVQD in the germline V gene (reference sequence). The CDR3 length is 15 residues. The CDR3 is CASSGEQGPANGYTF. The CDR3 bases are TGCGCCAGCAGTGGAGAACAGGGGCCCGCAAATGGCTACACCTTC.

The chain uses TRBV5-1 and TRBJ1-5; weak D call: TRBD1 (5 bases). With 1 base removed from V and 0 bases from J, the gap between germline ends came to 8 bases. Germline values: CDR1 SGHRS, CDR2 YFSETQ. The CDR3 runs to 15 residues. The CDR3 spells CASSLQGYSNQPQHF. In nucleotides, the CDR3 is TGCGCCAGCAGCTTGCAGGGATATAGCAATCAGCCCCAGCATTTT.

The rearrangement joins TRBV6-2 or TRBV6-3 to TRBJ1-5; 7 nucleotides line up with TRBD1. This CDR3 is 15 amino acids long. V was clipped by 5 bases and J by 2 bases; unmatched bases: 6. CDR1 and CDR2 from the germline V gene are MNHEY and SVGEGT. The CDR3 sequence: CASSRGLGGNQPQHF. The CDR3 DNA reads as TGTGCCAGCAGTAGGGGGCTCGGGGGCAATCAGCCCCAGCATTTT.

The chain is built from TRBV7-2 and TRBJ2-5; 7 bases are a match to TRBD1. The CDR3 contains 15 residues. Unmatched junction bases numbered 12, after V lost 4 bases and J lost 7 bases. Germline CDR1 reads SGHTA; CDR2 reads FQGNSA. The DNA for the CDR3 is TGTGCCAGCAGCTGGGCCGGGACAGATCCTGGGACCCAGTACTTC. Translation gives CASSWAGTDPGTQYF.

The rearrangement joins TRBV30 to TRBJ1-2, with a possible D match to TRBD1 (6 bases). The CDR3 contains 11 residues. The germline V gene encodes CDR1 GTSNPN and CDR2 SVGIG (reference sequence). V was pared by 2 bases and J by 9 bases, with 10 bases between. The CDR3 bases are TGTGCCTGGAGTCCAGGGACAAGCTACACCTTC. Residues: CAWSPGTSYTF.

The chain recombines TRBV5-8 with TRBJ2-1, with D perhaps TRBD2 (5 bases). V lost 4 bases and J 6 bases, leaving 14 bases between the germline ends. Germline V gives CDR1 SGHTS, CDR2 YDEGEE. The CDR3 covers 14 residues. CDR3 sequence: CASSQLTGFNEQFF. In DNA, the CDR3 is TGTGCCAGCAGCCAACTTACGGGATTCAATGAGCAGTTCTTC.

This rearrangement joins TRBV7-6 to TRBJ2-5; TRBD1 aligns across 10 bases. Germline values: CDR1 SGHVS, CDR2 FNYEAQ. The CDR3 is made up of 15 amino acids. V lost 5 bases and J lost 5; bases outside the gene matches: 8. CDR3 DNA sequence: TGTGCCAGCAGCCCCGGACAGGGGGGGAGGGAGACCCAGTACTTC. Translated: CASSPGQGGRETQYF.

The J gene is TRBJ2-3, the V gene TRBV15; 11 bases fit TRBD2. CDR1 is LNHNV, CDR2 YYDKDF, per germline (reference sequence). The CDR3 is 16 amino acids. After removal of 5 bases from V and 9 bases from J, the junction contained 13 bases not matched to a gene. The CDR3 loop is CATSPSSGGMWRTQYF. In nucleotides, the CDR3 is TGTGCCACCAGCCCCTCTAGCGGGGGGATGTGGCGGACGCAGTATTTT.